One sample yielded the 30 T cell receptor beta chains listed below, sequenced in a study of cytomegalovirus exposure and HLA in healthy donors. With 60 Vbeta and 13 Jbeta primers, the PCR was carried out. The protocol was immunoSEQ multiplex PCR, while the TCRdb copy is restricted to in-frame clones and leaves out a portion. Among some 100,000 clones, 70% to 80% were seen once, and the ten largest hold around 10%. Sequencing was carried out using PBMCs. The receptor source for this set is a woman between 45 and 65 years old in good health and CMV-seropositive.

The chain recombines TRBV30 with TRBJ1-2; weak D call: TRBD1 (6 bases). V lost 5 bases, J lost 3 bases, and 16 bases lay in between. Germline V gives CDR1 GTSNPN, CDR2 SVGIG (reference sequence). The CDR3 has 14 residues. The CDR3 spells CAWGALRTDYGYTF. The DNA of the CDR3 is TGTGCCTGGGGCGCTCTGAGGACAGACTATGGCTACACCTTC.

The CDR3 protein is CASSIGTVGYTF. The DNA for the CDR3 is TGCGCCAGCAGCATAGGGACAGTTGGCTACACCTTC. V gene TRBV5-1 combines with J gene TRBJ1-2, with TRBD1 matching over 7 bases. After removal of 4 bases from V and 7 bases from J, the junction contained 4 bases not matched to a gene. CDR3 length: 12 amino acids. Germline-derived CDR1 and CDR2 are SGHRS and YFSETQ.

The chain joins TRBV4-2 to TRBJ2-1; 7 nucleotides align to TRBD2. This CDR3 is 15 amino acids long. Germline V gene data show CDR1 as LGHNA and CDR2 as YNFKEQ. The V and J ends lost 1 base and 7 bases, in that order; junction bases with no gene match: 7. The CDR3 sequence is CASSQVGGEGNEQFF. CDR3 bases: TGTGCCAGCAGCCAAGTGGGGGGGGAAGGAAATGAGCAGTTCTTC.

V and J are TRBV29-1 and TRBJ1-2; D remains unclear. Germline CDR1 is SQVTM and CDR2 is ANQGSEA. Trimming took 0 bases from V and 2 from J, leaving 7 bases between them. This CDR3 spans 13 amino acids. The CDR3 bases are TGCAGCGTTGAAGATCAGGAAAACTATGGCTACACCTTC. It translates to CSVEDQENYGYTF.

V gene TRBV29-1 combines with J gene TRBJ2-1, with 8 bases lining up with TRBD1. In germline, CDR1 is SQVTM, CDR2 ANQGSEA. CDR3 length: 14 amino acids. V lost 2 bases, J lost 7 bases, and 7 bases stayed unmatched. The CDR3 sequence is CSVEQGANWNEQFF. DNA of the CDR3: TGCAGCGTTGAACAGGGGGCCAACTGGAATGAGCAGTTCTTC.

The chain recombines TRBV5-4 with TRBJ2-1; D not resolved. This CDR3 region has 15 residues. CDR1 is SGHNT and CDR2 is YYREEE in the germline V gene (reference sequence). V was trimmed by 0 bases and J by 4 bases, leaving 11 bases between them. The CDR3, as DNA: TGTGCCAGCAGCTTGGCCCCTCTCACATACAATGAGCAGTTCTTC. Amino acids: CASSLAPLTYNEQFF.

The chain links TRBV30 to TRBJ2-7, with D perhaps TRBD2 (5 bases). Trimming removed 2 bases at V and 3 bases at J, with 8 bases between. This CDR3 contains 12 residues. The V gene's germline CDR1 is GTSNPN and CDR2 SVGIG (reference sequence). CDR3 in amino acids: CAWSPGVYEQYF. For the CDR3, the DNA is TGTGCCTGGAGTCCCGGGGTCTACGAGCAGTACTTC.

V usage is TRBV7-2 and J usage is TRBJ2-5, with 11 positions matching TRBD1. V was clipped by 5 bases and J by 2 bases; unmatched bases: 1. Germline lookup yields CDR1 SGHTA and CDR2 FQGNSA. The CDR3 loop spans 14 amino acids. CDR3 in amino acids: CASSRDRGQETQYF. The CDR3 nucleotides are TGTGCCAGCAGCCGGGACAGGGGGCAAGAGACCCAGTACTTC. The full variable domain, in which reference TRBV7-2 and TRBJ2-5 provide the parts outside the CDR3, is GAGVSQSPSNKVTEKGKDVELRCDPISGHTALYWYRQSLGQGLEFLIYFQGNSAPDKSGLPSDRFSAERTGGSVSTLTIQRTQQEDSAVYLCASSRDRGQETQYFGPGTRLLVL.

J is TRBJ2-6 and V is TRBV7-3; 8 bases map to TRBD1. The CDR3 covers 16 residues. Germline trimming cut 5 bases from V and 2 bases from J; bases unmatched to any gene: 5. CDR1 and CDR2 (germline): SGHTA, FQGTGA. CDR3 DNA: TGTGCCAGCAGCCCCTCAGGGGGCGCTGGGGCCAACGTCCTGACTTTC. Translating gives CASSPSGGAGANVLTF.

The V and J genes are TRBV18 and TRBJ1-1; D is undetermined. The CDR3 runs to 14 residues. Germline-derived CDR1 and CDR2 are KGHSH and LQKENI. V was shortened by 2 bases and J by 3 bases, with 10 bases between the two germline ends. The CDR3 bases are TGTGCCAGCTCACCATCTGGCAGTTACACTGAAGCTTTCTTT. Translating gives CASSPSGSYTEAFF. The complete variable domain, with remaining parts taken from reference TRBV18 and TRBJ1-1, reads NAGVMQNPRHLVRRRGQEARLRCSPMKGHSHVYWYRQLPEEGLKFMVYLQKENIIDESGMPKERFSAEFPKEGPSILRIQQVVRGDSAAYFCASSPSGSYTEAFFGQGTRLTVV.

The chain links TRBV7-6 to TRBJ2-7; D ambiguous. Per the germline V gene, CDR1 is SGHVS and CDR2 is FNYEAQ. The CDR3 is made up of 15 amino acids. Trimming cost V 5 bases and J 4 bases, with 18 bases left between them. Written as DNA, the CDR3 is TGTGCCAGCAGCCGAACCGAGTTTTCGGTGTACGAGCAGTACTTC. This encodes CASSRTEFSVYEQYF.

CDR3 amino acids: CASSQEVYEQGNYEQYF. For the CDR3, the DNA is TGCGCCAGCAGCCAAGAGGTATACGAACAGGGGAATTACGAGCAGTACTTC. The chain uses TRBV4-3 and TRBJ2-7; 7 positions agree with TRBD1. Germline V lookup: CDR1 LGHNA, CDR2 YSLEER. The CDR3 loop spans 17 amino acids. The J segment lost 4 bases and the V segment lost 0 bases, leaving 12 bases of the junction unmatched.

The gene calls are TRBV30 and TRBJ2-7; D uncertain. The CDR3 length is 11 residues. Germline V gene lookup returns CDR1 GTSNPN and CDR2 SVGIG (reference sequence). Deletions cut 8 bases from V and 4 bases from J, with 12 bases between. CDR3 DNA sequence: TGTGCCGGCTCCACCAGTTACGAGCAGTACTTC. Protein: CAGSTSYEQYF.

The chain recombines TRBV4-2 with TRBJ1-2, with 9 bases fitting TRBD1. The CDR3 covers 15 residues. The J segment lost 5 bases and the V segment lost 3 bases, leaving 7 bases of the junction unmatched. Germline V gene lookup returns CDR1 LGHNA and CDR2 YNFKEQ. The DNA for the CDR3 is TGTGCCAGCAGCCAGGGGCCGGGACAGGGATATGGCTACACCTTC. As protein: CASSQGPGQGYGYTF.

The chain employs TRBV11-2 and TRBJ2-3; D possibly corresponds to TRBD2 (6 bases). Between the trimmed V and J ends, which lost 5 bases and 5 bases, there was a span of 11 bases. The CDR3 sequence is 13 residues long. Germline assignment: CDR1 SGHAT and CDR2 FQNNGV. CDR3 nucleotides: TGTGCCAGCAGCCTCGGAGGGAAAGATACGCAGTATTTT. Translated: CASSLGGKDTQYF.

The J gene is TRBJ2-2, the V gene TRBV11-2, with 9 bases lining up with TRBD1. V lost 6 bases, J lost 5 bases, and 10 bases stayed unmatched. Germline lookup yields CDR1 SGHAT and CDR2 FQNNGV. This CDR3 comprises 16 residues. The CDR3 DNA is TGTGCCAGCAGACATACGGGACAGGGCCTTACCGGGGAGCTGTTTTTT. Protein sequence: CASRHTGQGLTGELFF.

CDR3 in amino acids: CATLDRALYNSPLHF. Written as DNA, the CDR3 is TGTGCCACCCTGGACAGGGCCCTCTATAATTCACCCCTCCACTTT. This chain connects TRBV2 to TRBJ1-6; 8 positions agree with TRBD1. Germline V gives CDR1 SNHLY, CDR2 FYNNEI. The CDR3 loop spans 15 amino acids. Trimming at V came to 10 bases and at J to 3 bases, leaving 8 bases not matched to a gene.

This clone was observed a few times. The V and J genes are TRBV13 and TRBJ2-2; 7 nucleotides match TRBD2. J gave up 0 bases and V 5 bases, and 9 bases lay outside the gene matches. Germline assignment: CDR1 PRHDT and CDR2 FYEKMQ (reference sequence). This CDR3 spans 17 amino acids. The CDR3 protein is CASSVYRDYPNTGELFF. CDR3 in DNA: TGTGCCAGCAGCGTCTACCGGGACTACCCGAACACCGGGGAGCTGTTTTTT. Variable domain in full (rest from reference TRBV13 and TRBJ2-2): AAGVIQSPRHLIKEKRETATLKCYPIPRHDTVYWYQQGPGQDPQFLISFYEKMQSDKGSIPDRFSAQQFSDYHSELNMSSLELGDSALYFCASSVYRDYPNTGELFFGEGSRLTVL.

The chain is built from TRBV10-3 and TRBJ1-2; TRBD1 matches at 9 bases. V shed 4 bases, J shed 4 bases, and the junction held 7 bases outside the gene matches. The germline CDR1 and CDR2 sequences are ENHRY and SYGVKD. The CDR3 runs to 15 residues. CDR3 sequence (DNA): TGTGCCATCAGTGCACAAGGGACAGGGCGCTATGGCTACACCTTC. As protein: CAISAQGTGRYGYTF.

V usage is TRBV4-1 and J usage is TRBJ2-5, with 7 bases identical to TRBD2. Germline CDR1 and CDR2: MGHRA and YSYEKL. This CDR3 contains 17 residues. The J segment lost 4 bases and the V segment lost 2 bases, leaving 13 bases of the junction unmatched. The DNA of the CDR3 is TGCGCCAGCAGCCAAAGAGGGACCCGGGCGGGAGCAGAGACCCAGTACTTC. It specifies CASSQRGTRAGAETQYF.

The V and J genes are TRBV7-6 and TRBJ2-3; D gene ambiguous. The CDR3 has 18 residues. Germline-derived CDR1 and CDR2 are SGHVS and FNYEAQ. V was trimmed by 0 bases and J by 2 bases, leaving 18 bases between them. This CDR3 is CASSLAPGAASPTDTQYF. The DNA of the CDR3 is TGTGCCAGCAGCTTAGCGCCCGGAGCCGCTTCCCCCACAGATACGCAGTATTTT. The full variable domain, rest sourced from reference TRBV7-6 and TRBJ2-3, is GAGVSQSPRYKVTKRGQDVALRCDPISGHVSLYWYRQALGQGPEFLTYFNYEAQQDKSGLPNDRFSAERPEGSISTLTIQRTEQRDSAMYRCASSLAPGAASPTDTQYFGPGTRLTVL.

The V call is TRBV6-6, the J call TRBJ1-5; 10 nucleotides agree with TRBD1. The CDR3 length is 15 residues. Germline V gene data show CDR1 as MNHNY and CDR2 as SVGAGI (reference sequence). The trim removed 8 bases at V and 2 bases at J, leaving 6 bases unmatched. CDR3 coding DNA: TGTGCCAGCTGTGGGGGGACAGGGGGCAATCAGCCCCAGCATTTT. Residues: CASCGGTGGNQPQHF.

This chain joins TRBV19 and TRBJ2-2, with TRBD2 matching 8 bases. Germline CDR1 reads LNHDA; CDR2 reads SQIVND (reference sequence). After removal of 7 bases from V and 4 bases from J, the junction contained 5 bases not matched to a gene. There are 14 residues in the CDR3. Here the CDR3 DNA reads TGTGCCAGTAATCAAGCGGGGGCCACCGGGGAGCTGTTTTTT. It is translated as CASNQAGATGELFF.

The rearrangement links TRBV5-4 to TRBJ2-7; 7 bases line up with TRBD2. The CDR3 loop spans 15 amino acids. After removal of 6 bases from V and 1 base from J, the junction contained 10 bases not matched to a gene. Germline V gene lookup returns CDR1 SGHNT and CDR2 YYREEE (reference sequence). The CDR3 DNA follows: TGTGCCAGCACCCGCCGGGACTACGGTTCCTACGAGCAGTACTTC. This translates into CASTRRDYGSYEQYF.

The chain links TRBV6-6 to TRBJ2-2; D may be TRBD1 (6 bases). Germline V gene data show CDR1 as MNHNY and CDR2 as SVGAGI (reference sequence). The CDR3 contains 14 residues. The germline V and J ends were trimmed by 5 bases and 6 bases, with 13 bases remaining between them. The CDR3 reads CASSDNREPGELFF. As DNA, the CDR3 is TGTGCCAGCAGTGATAACAGGGAGCCCGGGGAGCTGTTTTTT.

The V and J genes are TRBV9 and TRBJ1-1, with D possibly TRBD1 on 5 matching bases. V lost 4 bases to trimming and J lost 4 bases, with 11 bases between them. Germline V gene sequence: CDR1 SGDLS, CDR2 YYNGEE. The CDR3 is made up of 13 amino acids. The CDR3 DNA is TGTGCCAGCAGCAAAGGGGATGGCACTGAAGCTTTCTTT. This translates into CASSKGDGTEAFF.

This chain links TRBV7-9 with TRBJ1-6; 8 bases are shared with TRBD1. The V and J ends lost 5 bases and 14 bases, in that order; junction bases with no gene match: 8. The CDR3 length is 13 residues. CDR1 is SEHNR and CDR2 is FQNEAQ in the germline V gene (reference sequence). This chain's CDR3 is CASSVGTGSALHF. The CDR3 nucleotides read TGTGCCAGCAGCGTAGGGACAGGCAGCGCCCTCCACTTT.

The chain carries TRBV28 and TRBJ2-7, with D possibly being TRBD1 (6 bases). This CDR3 region has 15 residues. Germline V gene data show CDR1 as MDHEN and CDR2 as SYDVKM. With 3 bases removed from V and 0 bases from J, the gap between germline ends came to 12 bases. The CDR3 DNA follows: TGTGCCAGCAGTTTTCCAGGGGCCGGCTCCTACGAGCAGTACTTC. It specifies CASSFPGAGSYEQYF.

This chain connects TRBV28 to TRBJ2-3; no clear D. The CDR3 runs 15 residues. The germline gives CDR1 MDHEN, CDR2 SYDVKM. The V end was cut by 7 bases, the J end by 2 bases, with 16 bases between. The CDR3: CASIRRDTHTDTQYF. The CDR3 DNA follows: TGTGCCAGCATCCGCCGCGACACCCACACAGATACGCAGTATTTT. The full variable domain, in which reference TRBV28 and TRBJ2-3 provide the parts outside the CDR3, is DVKVTQSSRYLVKRTGEKVFLECVQDMDHENMFWYRQDPGLGLRLIYFSYDVKMKEKGDIPEGYSVSREKKERFSLILESASTNQTSMYLCASIRRDTHTDTQYFGPGTRLTVL.

This chain joins TRBV18 and TRBJ1-2; D not resolved. Germline loops: CDR1 KGHSH, CDR2 LQKENI. The CDR3 consists of 16 residues. Trimming left V 3 bases short and J 2 bases short, with 16 bases between. CDR3: CASSPAGKGRNYGYTF. CDR3 nucleotides: TGTGCCAGCTCACCTGCCGGGAAGGGCCGCAACTATGGCTACACCTTC.